Below are 29 T cell receptor beta chains sequenced from a single sample in a study of response to subunit inactivated influenza vaccine. TCRdb used MiXCR to reprocess the RT-PCR reads, holding one entry per CDR3 protein. The sample records over 150,000 distinct CDR3 sequences, approximately 9.2% being singletons. The source material was non-naive T cells sorted from PBMCs, sampled on the day of vaccination. These receptors all come from a man between 50 and 59 years old who received an inactivated influenza vaccine.

This clonotype was detected a few times. The genes are TRBV10-2 and TRBJ1-2; a weak D match, TRBD1 (5 bases). The germline V gene has CDR1 WSHSY and CDR2 SAAADI. The CDR3 is made up of 17 amino acids. Trimming shortened V by 0 bases and J by 8 bases, and 22 bases separated the two germline ends. This CDR3 reads CASSESGALSTSGGYTF. In nucleotides, the CDR3 is TGCGCCAGCAGTGAGTCAGGGGCCTTGTCTACTTCAGGAGGCTACACCTTC.

This clonotype was observed many times. This chain links TRBV5-1 with TRBJ2-2; D is undetermined. The CDR3 length is 13 residues. Germline loops: CDR1 SGHRS, CDR2 YFSETQ. V lost 0 bases and J lost 5, with 5 bases in between. The CDR3 nucleotides are TGCGCCAGCAGCTTGGGGTGGACCGGGGAGCTGTTTTTT. It codes for CASSLGWTGELFF.

Many counts were recorded for this clonotype. The V and J genes are TRBV19 and TRBJ2-1; a possible D gene is TRBD2 (6 bases). The length of the CDR3 is 11 residues. CDR1 and CDR2 from the germline V gene are LNHDA and SQIVND (reference sequence). Trimming removed 10 bases at V and 4 bases at J, with 8 bases between. The CDR3 spells CATGVYNEQFF. The CDR3 DNA sequence: TGTGCCACGGGGGTATACAATGAGCAGTTCTTC.

This clonotype was detected many times. The chain is built from TRBV4-3 and TRBJ2-7, with D tentatively TRBD2 (5 bases). This CDR3 is 19 amino acids long. Germline CDR1 LGHNA, CDR2 YSLEER. Deletions cut 0 bases from V and 1 base from J, with 22 bases between. CDR3 bases: TGCGCCAGCAGCCAAGAAGAACAAAGATGGGGAGAAGCTTCCTACGAGCAGTACTTC. Its translation is CASSQEEQRWGEASYEQYF.

In its sample, this clonotype was seen a few times. The V gene is TRBV6-1, the J gene TRBJ2-5, with D possibly being TRBD1 or TRBD2 (5 bases each). V was shortened by 8 bases and J by 4 bases, with 17 bases between the two germline ends. CDR3 size: 14 residues. Germline V gene data show CDR1 as MNHNS and CDR2 as SASEGT. The CDR3 region has the DNA TGTGCCAGCGAAGGGACCTATGTGAGAGAGACCCAGTACTTC. Its protein product is CASEGTYVRETQYF.

This clonotype was recorded at least ten times. V is TRBV3-1 and J is TRBJ1-2; the D is unclear. The CDR3 length is 12 residues. Trimming cost V 3 bases and J 8 bases, with 10 bases left between them. Germline V gene data show CDR1 as LGHDT and CDR2 as YNNKEL (reference sequence). As DNA, the CDR3 is TGTGCCAGCAGCCATAACTCGCGAGGCTACACCTTC. Translation gives CASSHNSRGYTF.

The chain carries TRBV7-2 and TRBJ2-7, with 11 bases lining up with TRBD1. From germline, CDR1 is SGHTA and CDR2 FQGNSA. This CDR3 is built from 14 residues. The V gene end was trimmed by 4 bases and the J gene end by 6 bases; junction bases not matched to a gene: 5. CDR3 residues: CASSSGQGGFEQYF. CDR3 nucleotides: TGTGCCAGCAGCTCGGGACAGGGGGGGTTCGAGCAGTACTTC.

About this clonotype itself: A much bigger clone sits one base away, suggesting this may be a read error. The conserved closing phenylalanine or tryptophan is absent in this CDR3, likely reflecting a read error. The chain links TRBV29-1 to TRBJ2-5; D perhaps matches TRBD2 (6 bases). The CDR3 has 12 residues. Germline V gene sequence: CDR1 SQVTM, CDR2 ANQGSEA. The V and J ends lost 7 bases and 1 base respectively, with 10 bases between them. The chain's CDR3 is CSALAPQETQYL. The DNA for the CDR3 is TGCAGCGCACTAGCCCCCCAAGAGACCCAGTACCTC.

This clonotype was recorded at least ten times. Germline and junction disagree at one end, which may indicate a read error. The chain links TRBV5-1 to TRBJ2-5; possibly TRBD2 for D (6 bases). The CDR3 is 15 residues long. The germline CDR1 and CDR2 sequences are SGHRS and YFSETQ. In DNA form, the CDR3 reads TGCGCCACCAGCGAGAATCCGGGGGTCCAAGAGACCCAGTACTTC. The encoded protein is CATSENPGVQETQYF.

The chain joins TRBV28 to TRBJ2-3; TRBD2 matches at 15 bases. CDR1 is MDHEN and CDR2 is SYDVKM in the germline V gene. Losses at the gene ends were 5 bases for V and 3 bases for J; bases not matched to a gene: 12. CDR3 length: 19 amino acids. The CDR3 sequence is CASSPQGGLAGGGTDTQYF. As DNA, the CDR3 is TGTGCCAGCAGTCCCCAAGGAGGACTAGCGGGAGGGGGTACAGATACGCAGTATTTT.

In its sample, this clonotype was seen a few times. The gene calls are TRBV7-8 and TRBJ1-1; D unclear. Germline loops: CDR1 SGHVS, CDR2 FQNEAQ. The length of the CDR3 is 13 residues. Trimming shortened V by 8 bases and J by 0 bases, and 10 bases separated the two germline ends. CDR3 sequence reads: CASLREMNTEAFF. CDR3 nucleotide sequence: TGTGCCAGCCTCCGGGAGATGAACACTGAAGCTTTCTTT.

This clonotype was counted between two and nine times. The V and J genes are TRBV9 and TRBJ2-5; 10 bases align to TRBD2. Trimming removed 0 bases from V and 4 bases from J; junction bases left unmatched: 6. CDR1 SGDLS and CDR2 YYNGEE come from the germline V gene. The CDR3 is 16 amino acids. CDR3 bases: TGTGCCAGCAGCGTAGCTACGAGCGGGAGGGGAGAGACCCAGTACTTC. Residues: CASSVATSGRGETQYF. Together with reference TRBV9 and TRBJ2-5, the CDR3 gives the full variable domain: DSGVTQTPKHLITATGQRVTLRCSPRSGDLSVYWYQQSLDQGLQFLIQYYNGEERAKGNILERFSAQQFPDLHSELNLSSLELGDSALYFCASSVATSGRGETQYFGPGTRLLVL.

This clonotype was seen many times. V usage is TRBV9 and J usage is TRBJ2-7; D is possibly TRBD2 (5 bases). The CDR3 is made up of 14 amino acids. Germline CDR1 and CDR2: SGDLS and YYNGEE. V lost 0 bases to trimming and J lost 7 bases, with 14 bases between them. CDR3 amino acids: CASSVVGPPGEQYF. In nucleotides, the CDR3 is TGTGCCAGCAGCGTAGTAGGCCCGCCGGGGGAGCAGTACTTC. Together with reference TRBV9 and TRBJ2-7, the CDR3 gives the full variable domain: DSGVTQTPKHLITATGQRVTLRCSPRSGDLSVYWYQQSLDQGLQFLIQYYNGEERAKGNILERFSAQQFPDLHSELNLSSLELGDSALYFCASSVVGPPGEQYFGPGTRLTVT.

This sequence joins TRBV12-3 or TRBV12-4 and TRBJ1-5; D is unclear. The V gene lost 2 bases and the J gene lost 2 bases, with 10 bases spanning the gap. CDR3 size: 15 residues. CDR3: CASSLQARGNQPQHF. DNA of the CDR3: TGTGCCAGCAGTTTACAGGCTCGAGGCAATCAGCCCCAGCATTTT.

There are a few counts of this clonotype. The chain recombines TRBV20-1 with TRBJ2-3; 16 positions agree with TRBD2. The ends lost 2 bases at V and 3 bases at J; junction bases unmatched: 14. The germline V gene has CDR1 DFQATT and CDR2 SNEGSKA (reference sequence). This CDR3 has 20 residues. Here the CDR3 DNA reads TGCAGTGCTAGAATACCGGGACAGATGGGACTAGCGGGAGGGACAGATACGCAGTATTTT. It yields the protein CSARIPGQMGLAGGTDTQYF.

The chain employs TRBV6-5 and TRBJ1-2, with 7 bases lining up with TRBD1. The germline CDR1 and CDR2 sequences are MNHEY and SVGAGI. This CDR3 comprises 15 residues. Trimming took 4 bases from V and 5 from J; bases not matched to a gene: 10. CDR3 DNA sequence: TGTGCCAGCAGTTCCACGGGACAGTTAATTTATGGCTACACCTTC. It is translated as CASSSTGQLIYGYTF.

This clonotype was recorded a few times. This chain uses TRBV20-1 with TRBJ2-3; 7 nucleotides match TRBD2. Trimming took 3 bases from V and 4 from J; bases not matched to a gene: 1. Germline-derived CDR1 and CDR2 are DFQATT and SNEGSKA (reference sequence). This CDR3 comprises 12 residues. CDR3 DNA: TGCAGTGCTAGGGGGGGGGCAGATACGCAGTATTTT. It encodes CSARGGADTQYF.

This clonotype was detected ten times or more. The J gene is TRBJ2-7, the V gene TRBV5-1, with a possible D match to TRBD1 (6 bases). Trimming took off 1 base at V and 7 bases at J, with 12 bases between the two ends. From germline, CDR1 is SGHRS and CDR2 YFSETQ. CDR3 length equals 13 residues. CDR3 sequence: CASSLSGAGEQYF. CDR3 DNA sequence: TGCGCCAGCAGCTTGTCAGGGGCAGGGGAGCAGTACTTC.

The sample holds a few counts of this clonotype. This chain uses TRBV4-2 with TRBJ2-2; 7 bases are a match to TRBD2. The CDR3 is 17 residues long. With 0 bases clipped from V and 4 bases from J, the junction kept 8 bases outside the gene matches. The germline gives CDR1 LGHNA, CDR2 YNFKEQ. The CDR3, as DNA: TGTGCCAGCAGCCAAGATCTGTCTAGCGGCGTCACCGGGGAGCTGTTTTTT. Translation gives CASSQDLSSGVTGELFF.

V is TRBV6-2 or TRBV6-3 and J is TRBJ2-7; 8 bases agree with TRBD1. The CDR3 spans 19 residues. Trimming removed 5 bases from V and 2 bases from J; junction bases left unmatched: 20. CDR1 and CDR2 from the germline V gene are MNHEY and SVGEGT. CDR3 region: CASSRTGTGTEIVPYEQYF. CDR3 DNA: TGTGCCAGCAGTCGAACCGGGACAGGCACGGAGATAGTACCCTACGAGCAGTACTTC.

This clonotype was detected only a few times. V and J are TRBV28 and TRBJ2-1; tentative D call: TRBD1 (6 bases). This CDR3 comprises 15 residues. Germline CDR1 reads MDHEN; CDR2 reads SYDVKM. Between the trimmed V and J ends, which lost 10 bases and 6 bases, there was a span of 22 bases. CDR3 bases: TGTGCCACAACCGAGGACAGCAACAGCGTCAATGAGCAGTTCTTC. This gives the protein CATTEDSNSVNEQFF.

The chain employs TRBV21-1 and TRBJ1-1; the table gives TRBD1 as D, unverified against the DNA. TRBV21-1 is classified as a pseudogene. The CDR3 loop spans 19 amino acids. Here the CDR3 DNA reads TGTGCCAGCAGCAAAGCCCGATCCCGGGACAAAGGGGAGAACACTGAAGCTTTCTTT. It specifies CASSKARSRDKGENTEAFF.

This clonotype showed up many times. V usage is TRBV20-1 and J usage is TRBJ2-2; TRBD2 matches at 7 bases. CDR1 DFQATT and CDR2 SNEGSKA come from the germline V gene (reference sequence). The CDR3 extends over 14 amino acids. Trimming cost V 5 bases and J 3 bases; bases outside gene matches: 6. CDR3 DNA sequence: TGCAGTGCTTACCGGGGAGGGGACACCGGGGAGCTGTTTTTT. This gives the protein CSAYRGGDTGELFF.

This clonotype showed up just a few times. In nucleotides, the CDR3 is TGTGCCAGCAGTTTAGGCCTTAACGGGGCGACCCAGTACTTC. Residues: CASSLGLNGATQYF. The chain uses TRBV12-3 or TRBV12-4 and TRBJ2-5, with D possibly called TRBD1 or TRBD2 (5 bases each). This CDR3 is built from 14 residues. V was cut by 1 base and J by 7 bases, with 13 bases left in between.

This chain connects TRBV20-1 to TRBJ2-3; tentative D call: TRBD1 (5 bases). Germline V lookup: CDR1 DFQATT, CDR2 SNEGSKA (reference sequence). This CDR3 comprises 14 residues. Trimming took off 1 base at V and 7 bases at J, with 15 bases between the two ends. The CDR3 region has the DNA TGCAGTGCTAGAGTAGGGGCCGCCGCGAATACGCAGTATTTT. Amino acids: CSARVGAAANTQYF.

This clonotype was seen a few times. V and J are TRBV11-2 and TRBJ2-5; no definite D call. The CDR3 sequence is 13 residues long. Germline CDR1 reads SGHAT; CDR2 reads FQNNGV. Trimming took off 3 bases at V and 5 bases at J, with 10 bases between the two ends. DNA for the CDR3: TGTGCCAGCAGCTTCTTGACACAGGAGACCCAGTACTTC. Its protein product is CASSFLTQETQYF.

This clonotype was found many times. The chain has TRBV28 and TRBJ2-1, with a tentative D call TRBD1 (6 bases). Looked up from germline, CDR1 is MDHEN and CDR2 is SYDVKM. V shed 2 bases and J shed 10 bases, with 18 bases lying between them. This CDR3 spans 15 amino acids. As DNA, the CDR3 is TGTGCCAGCAGTTTAAGTCTCACAGGGTTTCGCGAGCAGTTCTTC. Translated, it gives CASSLSLTGFREQFF.

In this sample, this clonotype turned up a few times. The chain combines TRBV20-1 with TRBJ2-1; maybe TRBD1 (6 bases). Germline lookup yields CDR1 DFQATT and CDR2 SNEGSKA (reference sequence). The V gene lost 0 bases and the J gene lost 3 bases, with 12 bases spanning the gap. CDR3 length: 15 residues. In DNA, the CDR3 is TGCAGTGCTAGAGATCGGGACACCTACTACAATGAGCAGTTCTTC. Translating gives CSARDRDTYYNEQFF.

This clonotype has more than one count but fewer than ten. This chain connects TRBV24-1 to TRBJ2-1; perhaps TRBD1 as D (5 bases). V was clipped by 5 bases and J by 2 bases, with 18 bases between them. Germline V gives CDR1 KGHDR, CDR2 SFDVKD. The CDR3 runs to 17 residues. CDR3 DNA sequence: TGTGCCACCAGTGGCCTTGACAGAGGTAGCACCTACAATGAGCAGTTCTTC. Residues: CATSGLDRGSTYNEQFF.